This TCR beta chain came from a study of human T cells and chemical hapten exposure. This sample's time point: patch test 2, 6 weeks after DPC sensitization. Treatment specified: therapeutic diphenylcyclopropenone sensitization with weekly scalp DPC. Whole blood, unfractionated, served as the material for total RNA extraction. TCRdb re-derived calls from the RACE reads in MiXCR, one entry per CDR3 protein. This table holds around 100,000 distinct CDR3 sequences, roughly an eighth found once. V was pared by 8 bases and J by 6 bases, with 16 bases of the junction left unmatched. The CDR3 is 16 amino acids. The V gene's germline CDR1 is SEHNR and CDR2 FQNEAQ (reference sequence).

The V gene is TRBV7-9, the J gene TRBJ2-3; 8 nucleotides match TRBD2. The sample here was whole blood, taken in connection with sensitization to the hapten diphenylcyclopropenone (DPC). This clonotype was obtained from a middle-aged woman with alopecia areata. Some clones in this sample may be carry-over from other donors' samples. The CDR3 here is CASAWIIAGFTDTQYF. The DNA for the CDR3 is TGTGCCAGCGCCTGGATTATAGCGGGATTTACTGATACGCAGTATTTT.